This T cell receptor beta chain was sequenced for a study of cytomegalovirus exposure and HLA in healthy donors. TCRdb keeps only in-frame clones here, not all; method: immunoSEQ multiplex PCR. This table has roughly 300,000 clones, 86% appearing once. The ends lost 2 bases at V and 8 bases at J; junction bases unmatched: 2. CDR1 is MNHEY and CDR2 is SVGAGI in the germline V gene. The CDR3 extends over 13 amino acids. The chain joins TRBV6-5 to TRBJ2-1; 8 bases fit TRBD2. This sequence originates from a woman aged 18-29 years in good health and CMV-seronegative. The sequencing sample was made of PBMCs. The CDR3 DNA sequence: TGTGCCAGCAGTTACAATAGCGGGGATGAGCAGTTCTTC. It encodes CASSYNSGDEQFF.